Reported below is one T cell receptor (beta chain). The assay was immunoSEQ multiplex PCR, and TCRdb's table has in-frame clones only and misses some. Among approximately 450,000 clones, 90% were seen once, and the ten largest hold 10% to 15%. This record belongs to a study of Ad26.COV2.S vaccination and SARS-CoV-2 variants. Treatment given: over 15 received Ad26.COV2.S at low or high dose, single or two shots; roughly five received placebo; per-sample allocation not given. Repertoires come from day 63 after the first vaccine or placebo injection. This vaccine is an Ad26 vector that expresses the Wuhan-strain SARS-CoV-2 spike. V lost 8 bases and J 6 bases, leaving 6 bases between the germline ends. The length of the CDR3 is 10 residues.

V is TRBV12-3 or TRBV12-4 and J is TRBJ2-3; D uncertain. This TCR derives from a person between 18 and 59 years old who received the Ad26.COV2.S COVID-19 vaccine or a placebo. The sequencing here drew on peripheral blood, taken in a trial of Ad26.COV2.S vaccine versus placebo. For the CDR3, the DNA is TGTGCCAGCGCCCAGGATACGCAGTATTTT. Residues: CASAQDTQYF.